Below, 27 T cell receptor beta chains from the same sample are listed, as sequenced in a study of blood T cell repertoires in COVID-19. Sequenced by immunoSEQ multiplex PCR; TCRdb stores in-frame clones only, minus some. The sample carries about 120,000 clones, 86% recorded once. Input material: peripheral blood. These receptors were collected from a man aged 35-49 years with acute or convalescent COVID-19.

The CDR3 DNA sequence: TGTGCCAGCAGCTACGAGGGACTTAGCTACGAGCAGTACTTC. Amino acids: CASSYEGLSYEQYF. The rearrangement joins TRBV7-2 to TRBJ2-7; a weak D match, TRBD2 (6 bases). V lost 4 bases to trimming and J lost 3 bases, with 13 bases between them. CDR3 length equals 14 residues. Germline V lookup: CDR1 SGHTA, CDR2 FQGNSA. Complete variable domain (other parts from reference TRBV7-2 and TRBJ2-7): GAGVSQSPSNKVTEKGKDVELRCDPISGHTALYWYRQSLGQGLEFLIYFQGNSAPDKSGLPSDRFSAERTGGSVSTLTIQRTQQEDSAVYLCASSYEGLSYEQYFGPGTRLTVT.

This sequence joins TRBV12-3 or TRBV12-4 and TRBJ1-2; D not resolved. The length of the CDR3 is 13 residues. The ends were cut back, 8 bases at V and 0 bases at J, with 10 bases in the middle. In nucleotides, the CDR3 is TGTGCCAGCCGCCCCGGGACTAACTATGGCTACACCTTC. It translates to CASRPGTNYGYTF.

This clone showed up just a few times. This sequence joins TRBV10-1 and TRBJ1-1, with a tentative D call TRBD1 (6 bases). The CDR3 has 14 residues. V lost 3 bases and J 8 bases, leaving 16 bases between the germline ends. The V gene's germline CDR1 is WNHNN and CDR2 SYGVQD (reference sequence). The CDR3: CASSEGGALREAFF. DNA for the CDR3: TGCGCCAGCAGTGAAGGGGGGGCCCTCCGCGAAGCTTTCTTT.

The chain uses TRBV2 and TRBJ2-5; TRBD2 matches 12 bases. V gave up 6 bases and J gave up 1 base; unmatched junction bases: 3. This CDR3 comprises 15 residues. From germline, CDR1 is SNHLY and CDR2 FYNNEI. This chain's CDR3 is CASSELAGGQETQYF. The CDR3 DNA follows: TGTGCCAGCAGCGAACTAGCGGGAGGCCAAGAGACCCAGTACTTC.

The V gene is TRBV7-9, the J gene TRBJ1-2, with 7 nucleotides matching TRBD1. Germline V gene sequence: CDR1 SEHNR, CDR2 FQNEAQ (reference sequence). V was pared by 3 bases and J by 3 bases, with 13 bases of the junction left unmatched. The CDR3 has 17 amino acids. In DNA, the CDR3 is TGTGCCAGCAGCTTGAATAGAGGTTGGACAGGAGACTATGGCTACACCTTC. This codes for CASSLNRGWTGDYGYTF.

The rearrangement uses TRBV7-9 and TRBJ1-1; 11 bases match TRBD1. Germline V CDR1 and CDR2: SEHNR, FQNEAQ (reference sequence). The CDR3 extends over 15 amino acids. The junction had 7 bases not matched to a gene; V was cut back by 6 bases and J by 4 bases. The CDR3 DNA follows: TGTGCCAGCAGTGCCGGGACAGGGGGTCCCACTGAAGCTTTCTTT. Encoded protein: CASSAGTGGPTEAFF.

This clone was observed a single time. The V and J genes are TRBV7-9 and TRBJ1-4, with D hard to call. Germline-derived CDR1 and CDR2 are SEHNR and FQNEAQ (reference sequence). The CDR3 length is 17 residues. Deletions cut 4 bases from V and 0 bases from J, with 15 bases between. The CDR3 protein is CASSSRQWPSTNEKLFF. Here the CDR3 DNA reads TGTGCCAGCAGCTCCCGCCAGTGGCCCTCAACTAATGAAAAACTGTTTTTT.

This clone was recorded once. This chain uses TRBV27 with TRBJ2-3; a weak D match, TRBD2 (7 bases). The germline CDR1 and CDR2 sequences are MNHEY and SMNVEV (reference sequence). This CDR3 region has 16 residues. Deletions cut 6 bases from V and 8 bases from J, with 24 bases between. CDR3 nucleotide sequence: TGTGCCAGCAGCCCCCATCCCGGGACAACGGGAGGTACGCAGTATTTT. It encodes CASSPHPGTTGGTQYF.

The CDR3 here is CASSHEDRGGTDTQYF. CDR3 bases: TGCGCCAGCAGCCACGAAGACAGGGGTGGGACAGATACGCAGTATTTT. The chain links TRBV4-3 to TRBJ2-3, with TRBD1 matching 8 bases. In germline, CDR1 is LGHNA, CDR2 YSLEER. Unmatched junction bases numbered 8, after V lost 3 bases and J lost 3 bases. This CDR3 spans 16 amino acids.

This clone showed up just once. This chain joins TRBV9 and TRBJ1-5, with D unclear. The CDR3 has 15 amino acids. Germline assignment: CDR1 SGDLS and CDR2 YYNGEE. The germline V and J ends were trimmed by 0 bases and 0 bases, with 7 bases remaining between them. The DNA for the CDR3 is TGTGCCAGCAGCGTAGGAGCTTATAGCAATCAGCCCCAGCATTTT. Protein: CASSVGAYSNQPQHF.

The chain combines TRBV3-1 (or the pseudogene TRBV3-2) with TRBJ1-2, with D perhaps matching TRBD1 (5 bases). Per the germline V gene, CDR1 is LGHDT and CDR2 is YNNKEL (reference sequence). The V and J ends lost 3 bases and 4 bases respectively, with 15 bases between them. The CDR3 spans 15 residues. The CDR3 loop is CASSHLTGAGYGYTF. In nucleotides, the CDR3 is TGTGCCAGCAGCCACCTAACAGGCGCTGGCTATGGCTACACCTTC.

The V and J genes are TRBV6-6 and TRBJ2-7, with 7 positions matching TRBD1. The V gene's germline CDR1 is MNHNY and CDR2 SVGAGI (reference sequence). The CDR3 totals 15 residues. Losses at the gene ends were 10 bases for V and 2 bases for J; bases not matched to a gene: 14. Written as DNA, the CDR3 is TGTGCCACCCGTCGACAGGGTAAAGGGACCTACGAGCAGTACTTC. Its protein is CATRRQGKGTYEQYF.

This clone was observed a single time. V is TRBV5-1 and J is TRBJ1-6, with TRBD1 matching over 8 bases. Per germline, CDR1 SGHRS and CDR2 YFSETQ. This CDR3 is 15 amino acids long. V was pared by 6 bases and J by 7 bases, with 9 bases of the junction left unmatched. The CDR3 sequence is CASTESTGENSPLHF. The CDR3 DNA sequence: TGCGCCAGCACCGAGTCGACAGGGGAAAATTCACCCCTCCACTTT.

The V gene is TRBV19, the J gene TRBJ2-7, with 13 bases fitting TRBD2. J gave up 3 bases and V 1 base, and 9 bases lay outside the gene matches. The CDR3 has 18 amino acids. Germline values: CDR1 LNHDA, CDR2 SQIVND (reference sequence). CDR3 loop: CASSIGARLAGGGYEQYF. The CDR3 DNA follows: TGTGCCAGTAGTATAGGGGCCAGACTAGCGGGAGGAGGCTACGAGCAGTACTTC.

V usage is TRBV30 and J usage is TRBJ2-3; 13 nucleotides agree with TRBD2. With 4 bases clipped from V and 3 bases from J, the junction kept 1 base outside the gene matches. Per the germline V gene, CDR1 is GTSNPN and CDR2 is SVGIG (reference sequence). The CDR3 contains 14 residues. CDR3 sequence reads: CAWKGLAGTDTQYF. As DNA, the CDR3 is TGTGCCTGGAAGGGACTAGCGGGGACAGATACGCAGTATTTT.

This sequence joins TRBV6-5 and TRBJ1-1, with 8 bases aligning to TRBD1. The V segment lost 5 bases and the J segment 5 bases; nucleotides outside the gene matches: 10. CDR3 size: 15 residues. Germline values: CDR1 MNHEY, CDR2 SVGAGI. The CDR3 DNA follows: TGTGCCAGCAGTAAAACAGGACAGGGCTGGACTGAAGCTTTCTTT. Translation: CASSKTGQGWTEAFF.

V usage is TRBV5-6 and J usage is TRBJ1-1, with 8 bases aligning to TRBD1. Trimming cost V 4 bases and J 4 bases; bases outside gene matches: 3. Germline V gene sequence: CDR1 SGHDT, CDR2 YYEEEE. The CDR3 runs to 13 residues. The CDR3 nucleotides are TGTGCCAGCAGCCTCACAGGGGGCACTGAAGCTTTCTTT. This translates into CASSLTGGTEAFF.

This clone was recorded once. This chain connects TRBV7-8 to TRBJ1-2; the D gene is possibly TRBD1 (5 bases). Germline values: CDR1 SGHVS, CDR2 FQNEAQ. The CDR3 contains 15 residues. V was cut by 1 base and J by 4 bases, with 13 bases left in between. The CDR3 nucleotides read TGTGCCAGCAGCTTAGGGGTCGGGGGGATCTATGGCTACACCTTC. Translation gives CASSLGVGGIYGYTF.

The rearrangement links TRBV9 to TRBJ1-3; possible D gene TRBD1, 6 bases. CDR3 length: 15 residues. V gave up 5 bases and J gave up 0 bases, with 12 bases separating them. Germline CDR1 reads SGDLS; CDR2 reads YYNGEE. The CDR3, as DNA: TGTGCCAGCAGTTTGGGAGGGGGCTCTGGAAACACCATATATTTT. It specifies CASSLGGGSGNTIYF.

This chain connects TRBV5-6 to TRBJ2-5; tentative D call: TRBD1 (5 bases). The CDR3 covers 15 residues. Germline CDR1 SGHDT, CDR2 YYEEEE. V lost 4 bases and J lost 0, with 13 bases in between. CDR3 region: CASSRQTEYQETQYF. The CDR3 DNA follows: TGTGCCAGCAGCCGGCAGACAGAATACCAAGAGACCCAGTACTTC.

The J gene is TRBJ2-5, the V gene TRBV29-1; the match to TRBD2 covers 8 bases. V was clipped by 6 bases and J by 5 bases; unmatched bases: 14. The germline CDR1 and CDR2 sequences are SQVTM and ANQGSEA. The CDR3 runs 15 residues. DNA of the CDR3: TGCAGCGTCGGGGGCGCTAGCGGGCTAGGGGAGACCCAGTACTTC. Translated, it gives CSVGGASGLGETQYF. Supplemented by reference TRBV29-1 and TRBJ2-5, the full variable domain reads SAVISQKPSRDICQRGTSLTIQCQVDSQVTMMFWYRQQPGQSLTLIATANQGSEATYESGFVIDKFPISRPNLTFSTLTVSNMSPEDSSIYLCSVGGASGLGETQYFGPGTRLLVL.

This chain links TRBV5-4 with TRBJ1-3; D ambiguous. Trimming removed 4 bases from V and 3 bases from J, with 5 bases in between. The CDR3 consists of 12 residues. Germline CDR1 reads SGHNT; CDR2 reads YYREEE (reference sequence). CDR3 region: CASSPDGNTIYF. The CDR3 nucleotides read TGTGCCAGCAGCCCAGATGGAAACACCATATATTTT. Looking up the rest from reference TRBV5-4 and TRBJ1-3 gives the full variable domain: ETGVTQSPTHLIKTRGQQVTLRCSSQSGHNTVSWYQQALGQGPQFIFQYYREEENGRGNFPPRFSGLQFPNYSSELNVNALELDDSALYLCASSPDGNTIYFGEGSWLTVV.

The chain is built from TRBV3-1 (or the pseudogene TRBV3-2) and TRBJ1-2; D is possibly TRBD1 (6 bases). The CDR3 totals 15 residues. V was shortened by 4 bases and J by 6 bases, with 18 bases between the two germline ends. Per germline, CDR1 LGHDT and CDR2 YNNKEL (reference sequence). In nucleotides, the CDR3 is TGTGCCAGCAGCCCCACGAAGGGGGGGCAGCATGGCTACACCTTC. Amino acids: CASSPTKGGQHGYTF.

This chain links TRBV18 with TRBJ2-1, with D perhaps TRBD1 (5 bases). The V end was cut by 11 bases, the J end by 3 bases, with 17 bases between. The CDR3 covers 14 residues. CDR1 KGHSH and CDR2 LQKENI come from the germline V gene. CDR3 loop: CAGCQGNGYNEQFF. The CDR3 region has the DNA TGTGCCGGATGTCAGGGAAACGGCTACAATGAGCAGTTCTTC.

The J gene is TRBJ2-2, the V gene TRBV10-2, with D possibly TRBD2 on 5 matching bases. The CDR3 runs to 14 residues. CDR1 and CDR2 from the germline V gene are WSHSY and SAAADI. The ends were cut back, 4 bases at V and 7 bases at J, with 13 bases in the middle. As DNA, the CDR3 is TGCGCCAGCAGTGGGAGAGGGTATGGCGGGGAGCTGTTTTTT. As protein: CASSGRGYGGELFF.

V is TRBV27 and J is TRBJ2-7, with D perhaps matching TRBD1 (5 bases). In germline, CDR1 is MNHEY, CDR2 SMNVEV (reference sequence). V was pared by 2 bases and J by 2 bases, with 13 bases between. The CDR3 is made up of 15 amino acids. The CDR3, as DNA: TGTGCCAGCAGTTTAAACAGGCGACCAACCTACGAGCAGTACTTC. Translation gives CASSLNRRPTYEQYF.

The chain is built from TRBV30 and TRBJ1-4; 9 bases fit TRBD1. CDR1 and CDR2 from the germline V gene are GTSNPN and SVGIG (reference sequence). V dropped 3 bases and J dropped 6; count of bases not matched to a gene: 8. This CDR3 has 15 amino acids. As DNA, the CDR3 is TGTGCCTGGAGGACAAGGGGGACAGGGCATGAAAAACTGTTTTTT. It encodes CAWRTRGTGHEKLFF.